The text below deals with one T cell receptor beta chain. CD8 cells classed as naive were CD45RO-negative and positively selected for CCR7, excluding terminally differentiated effector memory CD45RA+ cells. HIV-negative, healthy adults without recent acute infections or vaccinations were the donors. Study processing details: Junction-only sequences without quality scores came from ImmunoSEQ, so filtering differed. The protocol was immunoSEQ multiplex PCR, while the TCRdb copy is restricted to in-frame clones and leaves out a portion. V, J and clone size are taken as reported in that table, and D and trimming were inferred from the DNA itself. Here the sample spans some 1,900,000 clones, about 95% being singletons. The CDR3 sequence is 14 residues long. The germline V gene has CDR1 MNHNS and CDR2 SASEGT. The V end lost 3 bases, the J end lost 0 bases, and 9 bases lay between the germline ends. The data are from a study of shared clonotypes between healthy human individuals.

The sequenced sample was naive CD8+ T cells sorted from blood. The origin of this receptor is a man between 18 and 29 years old in good health. V and J are TRBV6-1 and TRBJ2-7; D gene ambiguous. CDR3 protein: CASSEYRNSYEQYF. DNA for the CDR3: TGTGCCAGCAGTGAGTACAGAAACTCCTACGAGCAGTACTTC.